The entry below gives a single T cell receptor beta chain sequence along with its context. Its antigen is as yet unknown. The data were obtained in a study of immune heterogeneity within non-small cell lung tumors. The overall study: There were 4 squamous cell carcinomas, 10 non-squamous carcinomas and 1 tumor not otherwise specified.

Multiplex PCR with 32 V and 13 J primers amplified TCR beta CDR3. TCRdb re-analysed the multiplex PCR reads in MiXCR, keeping a single row per CDR3 protein. Among nearly 15,000 distinct CDR3 sequences listed, around 30% were seen once. Germline lookup yields CDR1 MNHNS and CDR2 SASEGT. V was trimmed by 2 bases and J by 2 bases, leaving 10 bases between them. The length of the CDR3 is 15 residues. The starting template was genomic DNA from bulk tumor, approximately 630 ng per sample. Every primary tumor yielded several biopsies, spaced far apart, that were taken during surgery. The patients were newly diagnosed with non-small cell lung cancer, had not been treated, and had curative surgery. There were roughly 14 donors in total. They were all newly diagnosed non-small cell lung cancer patients undergoing surgery with curative intent. Broader study findings: Identical dominant CDR3 beta clonotypes showed recurrence across tumor sites within a patient, and site-unique high-frequency clones were also present.

The specimen sequenced was lung tumor tissue. The origin of this receptor is a woman between 45 and 65 years old with non-small cell lung cancer. This rearrangement joins TRBV6-1 to TRBJ1-5, with D hard to call. CDR3 nucleotides: TGTGCCAGCAGTGAACAGCCGTTTGGCAATCAGCCCCAGCATTTT. It translates to CASSEQPFGNQPQHF.